This T cell receptor (beta chain) appears in the sequencing data of a study of identical twins. Donors were all healthy Caucasians. Only a few counts were recorded for this clonotype. TCRdb passed the 5' RACE reads through MiXCR, listing each CDR3 protein once. The top ten hold roughly 3% of the sample, which has some 560,000 distinct CDR3 sequences, around a tenth seen once. The germline V gene encodes CDR1 MDHEN and CDR2 SYDVKM. V was trimmed by 5 bases and J by 3 bases, leaving 23 bases between them. The CDR3 is 19 residues long. These data were likewise used in another study, on yellow fever vaccine responses in identical twins.

V and J are TRBV28 and TRBJ2-6; no firm D call. The receptor comes from a woman under 30 in good health. Sequencing used PBMCs. The CDR3 region is CASSGYAGSGGDGANVLTF. The CDR3 bases are TGTGCCAGCAGTGGCTACGCTGGGTCGGGTGGGGATGGGGCCAACGTCCTGACTTTC. The full variable domain, rest sourced from reference TRBV28 and TRBJ2-6, is DVKVTQSSRYLVKRTGEKVFLECVQDMDHENMFWYRQDPGLGLRLIYFSYDVKMKEKGDIPEGYSVSREKKERFSLILESASTNQTSMYLCASSGYAGSGGDGANVLTFGAGSRLTVL.